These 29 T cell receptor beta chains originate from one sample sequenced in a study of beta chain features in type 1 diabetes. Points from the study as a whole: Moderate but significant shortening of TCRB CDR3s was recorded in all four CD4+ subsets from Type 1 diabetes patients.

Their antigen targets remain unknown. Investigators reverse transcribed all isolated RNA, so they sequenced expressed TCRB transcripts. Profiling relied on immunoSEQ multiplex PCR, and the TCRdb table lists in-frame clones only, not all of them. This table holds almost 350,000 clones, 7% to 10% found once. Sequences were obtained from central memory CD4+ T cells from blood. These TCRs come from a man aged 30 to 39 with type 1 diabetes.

CDR3 amino acids: CASSFAPTRTAYEQYF. The CDR3 nucleotides are TGTGCCAGCAGCTTTGCCCCAACCCGGACAGCCTACGAGCAGTACTTC. V gene TRBV5-6 combines with J gene TRBJ2-7; TRBD1 might be the D (6 bases). The germline V gene encodes CDR1 SGHDT and CDR2 YYEEEE. The CDR3 covers 16 residues. V lost 2 bases and J 2 bases, leaving 17 bases between the germline ends.

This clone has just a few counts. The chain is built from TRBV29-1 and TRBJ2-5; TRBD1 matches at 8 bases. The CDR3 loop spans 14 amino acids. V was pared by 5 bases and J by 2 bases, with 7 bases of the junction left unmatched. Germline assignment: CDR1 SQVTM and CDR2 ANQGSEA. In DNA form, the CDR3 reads TGCAGCGTTCCCGACAGGGGAACTCAAGAGACCCAGTACTTC. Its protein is CSVPDRGTQETQYF.

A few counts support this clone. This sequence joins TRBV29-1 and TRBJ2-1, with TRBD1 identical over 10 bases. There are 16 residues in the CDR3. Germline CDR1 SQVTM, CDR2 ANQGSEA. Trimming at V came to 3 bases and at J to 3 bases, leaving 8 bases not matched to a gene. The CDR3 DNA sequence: TGCAGCGTTGATGGGGCGGGGACAGGGGTCTACAATGAGCAGTTCTTC. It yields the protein CSVDGAGTGVYNEQFF.

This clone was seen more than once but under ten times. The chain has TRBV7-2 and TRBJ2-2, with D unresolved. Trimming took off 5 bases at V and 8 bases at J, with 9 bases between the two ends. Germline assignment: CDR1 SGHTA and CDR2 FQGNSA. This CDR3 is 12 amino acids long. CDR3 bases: TGTGCCAGCAGCCCACGGGCGGGGGAGCTGTTTTTT. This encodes CASSPRAGELFF. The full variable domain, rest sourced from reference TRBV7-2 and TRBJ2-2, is GAGVSQSPSNKVTEKGKDVELRCDPISGHTALYWYRQSLGQGLEFLIYFQGNSAPDKSGLPSDRFSAERTGGSVSTLTIQRTQQEDSAVYLCASSPRAGELFFGEGSRLTVL.

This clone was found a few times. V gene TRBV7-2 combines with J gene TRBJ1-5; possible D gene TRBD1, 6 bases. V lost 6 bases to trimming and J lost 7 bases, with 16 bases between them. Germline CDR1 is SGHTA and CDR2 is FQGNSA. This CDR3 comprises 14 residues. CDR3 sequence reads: CASSFTQGGQPQHF. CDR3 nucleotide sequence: TGTGCCAGCAGTTTCACACAGGGAGGCCAGCCCCAGCATTTT.

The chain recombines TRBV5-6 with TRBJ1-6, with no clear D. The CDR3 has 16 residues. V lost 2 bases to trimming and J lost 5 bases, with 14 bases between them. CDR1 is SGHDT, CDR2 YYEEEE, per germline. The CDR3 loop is CASSFGVYPDNSPLHF. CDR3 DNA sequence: TGTGCCAGCAGCTTCGGGGTTTACCCGGATAATTCACCCCTCCACTTT.

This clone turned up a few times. The CDR3 DNA follows: TGTGCCAGCAGTTATGGCCTCGTAAGCCTTAACTATGGCTACACCTTC. This translates into CASSYGLVSLNYGYTF. The V call is TRBV6-5, the J call TRBJ1-2, with D hard to call. In germline, CDR1 is MNHEY, CDR2 SVGAGI. The CDR3 runs to 16 residues. Trimming removed 3 bases from V and 1 base from J, with 15 bases in between.

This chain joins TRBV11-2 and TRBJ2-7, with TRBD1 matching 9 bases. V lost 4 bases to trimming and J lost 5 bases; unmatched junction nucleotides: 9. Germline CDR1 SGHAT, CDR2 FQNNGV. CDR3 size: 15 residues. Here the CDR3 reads CASSSYGTGKDEQYF. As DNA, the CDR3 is TGTGCCAGCAGCTCGTACGGGACAGGGAAAGACGAGCAGTACTTC.

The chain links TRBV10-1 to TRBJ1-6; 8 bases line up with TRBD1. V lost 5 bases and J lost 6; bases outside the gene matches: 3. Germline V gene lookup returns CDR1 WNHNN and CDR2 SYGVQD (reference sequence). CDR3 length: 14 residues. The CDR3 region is CASSPTGVNSPLHF. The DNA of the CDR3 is TGCGCCAGCAGTCCGACAGGGGTTAATTCACCCCTCCACTTT.

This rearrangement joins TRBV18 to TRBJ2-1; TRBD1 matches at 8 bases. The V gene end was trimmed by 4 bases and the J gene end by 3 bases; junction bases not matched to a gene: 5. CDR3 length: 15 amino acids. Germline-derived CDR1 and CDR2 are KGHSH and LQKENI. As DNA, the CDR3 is TGTGCCAGCTCACTTGGACAGGGAGACTACAATGAGCAGTTCTTC. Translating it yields CASSLGQGDYNEQFF.

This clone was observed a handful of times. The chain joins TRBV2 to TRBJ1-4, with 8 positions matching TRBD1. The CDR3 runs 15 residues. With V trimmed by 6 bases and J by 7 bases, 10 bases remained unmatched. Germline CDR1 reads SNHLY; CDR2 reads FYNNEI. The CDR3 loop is CASRRQGPRFEKLFF. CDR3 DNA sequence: TGTGCCAGCAGAAGACAGGGGCCGAGGTTTGAAAAACTGTTTTTT.

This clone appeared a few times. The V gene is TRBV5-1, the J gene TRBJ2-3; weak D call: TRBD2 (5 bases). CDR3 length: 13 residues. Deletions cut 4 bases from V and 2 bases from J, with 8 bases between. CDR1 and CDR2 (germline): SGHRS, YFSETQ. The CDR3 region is CASSPDSTDTQYF. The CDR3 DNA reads TGCGCCAGCAGCCCGGACTCCACAGATACGCAGTATTTT.

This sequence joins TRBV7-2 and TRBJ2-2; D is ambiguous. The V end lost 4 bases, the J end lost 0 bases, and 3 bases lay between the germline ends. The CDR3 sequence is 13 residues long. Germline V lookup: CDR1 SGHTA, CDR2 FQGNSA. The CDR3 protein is CASSSPNTGELFF. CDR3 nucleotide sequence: TGTGCCAGCAGCTCCCCGAACACCGGGGAGCTGTTTTTT. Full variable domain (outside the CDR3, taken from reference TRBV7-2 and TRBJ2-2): GAGVSQSPSNKVTEKGKDVELRCDPISGHTALYWYRQSLGQGLEFLIYFQGNSAPDKSGLPSDRFSAERTGGSVSTLTIQRTQQEDSAVYLCASSSPNTGELFFGEGSRLTVL.

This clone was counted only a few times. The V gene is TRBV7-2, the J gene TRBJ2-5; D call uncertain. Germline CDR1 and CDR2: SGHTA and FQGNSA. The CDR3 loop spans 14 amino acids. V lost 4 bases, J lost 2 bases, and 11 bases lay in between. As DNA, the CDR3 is TGTGCCAGCAGCTGGAACATCGGTCAAGAGACCCAGTACTTC. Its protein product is CASSWNIGQETQYF.

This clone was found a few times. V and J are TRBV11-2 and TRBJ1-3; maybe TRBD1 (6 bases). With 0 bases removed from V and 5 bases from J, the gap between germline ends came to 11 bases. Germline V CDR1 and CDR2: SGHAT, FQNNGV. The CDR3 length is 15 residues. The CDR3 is CASSLDEGERNTIYF. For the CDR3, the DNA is TGTGCCAGCAGCTTAGACGAGGGGGAAAGAAACACCATATATTTT.

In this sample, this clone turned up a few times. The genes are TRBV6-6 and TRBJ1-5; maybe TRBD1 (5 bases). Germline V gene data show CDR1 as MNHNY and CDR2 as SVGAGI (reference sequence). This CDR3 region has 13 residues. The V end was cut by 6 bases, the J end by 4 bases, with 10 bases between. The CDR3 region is CASSSTENQPQHF. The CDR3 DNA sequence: TGTGCCAGCAGCTCGACAGAAAATCAGCCCCAGCATTTT.

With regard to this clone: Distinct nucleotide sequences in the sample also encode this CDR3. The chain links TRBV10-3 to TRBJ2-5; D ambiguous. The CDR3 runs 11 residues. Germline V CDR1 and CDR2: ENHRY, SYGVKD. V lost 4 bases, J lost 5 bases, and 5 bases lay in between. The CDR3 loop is CAISAGETQYF. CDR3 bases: TGTGCCATCAGTGCTGGGGAGACCCAGTACTTC.

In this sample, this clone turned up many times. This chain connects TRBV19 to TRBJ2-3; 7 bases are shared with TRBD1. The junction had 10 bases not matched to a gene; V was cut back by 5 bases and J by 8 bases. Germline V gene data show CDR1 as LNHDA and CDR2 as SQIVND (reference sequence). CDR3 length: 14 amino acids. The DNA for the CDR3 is TGTGCCAGTAGTTCCAAGGGGGCCTCGGCTACGCAGTATTTT. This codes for CASSSKGASATQYF.

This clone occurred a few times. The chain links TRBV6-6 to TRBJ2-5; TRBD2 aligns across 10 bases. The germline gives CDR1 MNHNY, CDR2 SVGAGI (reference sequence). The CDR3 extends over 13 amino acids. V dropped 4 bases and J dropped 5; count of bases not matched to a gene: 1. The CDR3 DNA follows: TGTGCCAGCAGTTCAGCGGGGGGGGAGACCCAGTACTTC. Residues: CASSSAGGETQYF.

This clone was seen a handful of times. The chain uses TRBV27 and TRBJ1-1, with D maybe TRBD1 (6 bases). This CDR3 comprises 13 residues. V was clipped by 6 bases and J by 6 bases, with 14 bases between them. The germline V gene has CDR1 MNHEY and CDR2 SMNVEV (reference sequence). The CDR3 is CASSRSGVAEAFF. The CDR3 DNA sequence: TGTGCCAGCAGCAGATCAGGGGTAGCTGAAGCTTTCTTT.

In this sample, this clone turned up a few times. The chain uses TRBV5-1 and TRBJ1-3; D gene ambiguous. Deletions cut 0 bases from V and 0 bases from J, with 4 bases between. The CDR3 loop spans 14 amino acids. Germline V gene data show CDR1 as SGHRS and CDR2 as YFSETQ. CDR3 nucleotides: TGCGCCAGCAGCTTGGCCAGCTCTGGAAACACCATATATTTT. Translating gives CASSLASSGNTIYF.

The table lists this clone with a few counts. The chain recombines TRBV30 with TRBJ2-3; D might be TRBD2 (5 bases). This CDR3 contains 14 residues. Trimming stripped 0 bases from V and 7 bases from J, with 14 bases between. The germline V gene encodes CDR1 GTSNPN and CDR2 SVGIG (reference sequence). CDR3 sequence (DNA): TGTGCCTGGAGTGTGGACTCCGCCGGGAATACGCAGTATTTT. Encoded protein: CAWSVDSAGNTQYF.

The CDR3 region has the DNA TGTGCCAGCAGCCTCGGGACAGGGCGGAATCAGCCCCAGCATTTT. This translates into CASSLGTGRNQPQHF. The gene calls are TRBV7-2 and TRBJ1-5; 9 nucleotides match TRBD1. Germline CDR1 is SGHTA and CDR2 is FQGNSA. The CDR3 spans 15 residues. With V trimmed by 5 bases and J by 4 bases, 6 bases remained unmatched.

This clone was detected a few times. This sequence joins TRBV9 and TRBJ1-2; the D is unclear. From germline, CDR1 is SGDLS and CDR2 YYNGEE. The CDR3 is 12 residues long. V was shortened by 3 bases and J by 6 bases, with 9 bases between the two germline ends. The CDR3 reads CASSGPENGYTF. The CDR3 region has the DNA TGTGCCAGCAGCGGCCCCGAGAATGGCTACACCTTC. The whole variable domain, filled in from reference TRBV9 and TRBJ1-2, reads DSGVTQTPKHLITATGQRVTLRCSPRSGDLSVYWYQQSLDQGLQFLIQYYNGEERAKGNILERFSAQQFPDLHSELNLSSLELGDSALYFCASSGPENGYTFGSGTRLTVV.

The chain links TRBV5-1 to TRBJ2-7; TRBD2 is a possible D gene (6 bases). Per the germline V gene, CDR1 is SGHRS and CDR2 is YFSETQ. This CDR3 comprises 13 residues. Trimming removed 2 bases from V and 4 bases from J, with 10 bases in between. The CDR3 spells CASSFGAGYEQYF. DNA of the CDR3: TGCGCCAGCAGCTTCGGGGCGGGGTACGAGCAGTACTTC.

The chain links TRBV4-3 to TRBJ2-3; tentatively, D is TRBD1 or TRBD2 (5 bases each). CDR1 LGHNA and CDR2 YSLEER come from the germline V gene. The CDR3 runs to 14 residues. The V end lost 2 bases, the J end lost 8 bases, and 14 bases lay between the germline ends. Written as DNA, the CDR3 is TGCGCCAGCAGCCAAAGGGACCACAACCCTACGCAGTATTTT. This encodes CASSQRDHNPTQYF.

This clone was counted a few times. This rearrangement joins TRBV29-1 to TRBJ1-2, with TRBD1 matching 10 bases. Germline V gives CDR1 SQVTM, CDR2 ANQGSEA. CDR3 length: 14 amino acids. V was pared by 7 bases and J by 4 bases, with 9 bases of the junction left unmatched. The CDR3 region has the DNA TGCAGCGCGTATGGGACAGGGGAATTCTATGGCTACACCTTC. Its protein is CSAYGTGEFYGYTF.

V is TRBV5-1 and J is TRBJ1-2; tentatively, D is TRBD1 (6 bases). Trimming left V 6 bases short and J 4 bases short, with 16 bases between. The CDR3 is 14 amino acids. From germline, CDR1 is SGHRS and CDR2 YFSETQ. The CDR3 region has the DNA TGCGCCAGCACCCTGGGGGCCAGGGGCTATGGCTACACCTTC. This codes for CASTLGARGYGYTF.

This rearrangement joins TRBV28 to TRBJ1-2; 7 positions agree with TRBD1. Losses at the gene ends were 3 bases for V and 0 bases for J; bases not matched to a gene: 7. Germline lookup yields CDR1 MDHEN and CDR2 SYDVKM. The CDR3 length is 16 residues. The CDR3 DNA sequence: TGTGCCAGCAGTTTGGCGGGGGACAGCCCTAACTATGGCTACACCTTC. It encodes CASSLAGDSPNYGYTF.